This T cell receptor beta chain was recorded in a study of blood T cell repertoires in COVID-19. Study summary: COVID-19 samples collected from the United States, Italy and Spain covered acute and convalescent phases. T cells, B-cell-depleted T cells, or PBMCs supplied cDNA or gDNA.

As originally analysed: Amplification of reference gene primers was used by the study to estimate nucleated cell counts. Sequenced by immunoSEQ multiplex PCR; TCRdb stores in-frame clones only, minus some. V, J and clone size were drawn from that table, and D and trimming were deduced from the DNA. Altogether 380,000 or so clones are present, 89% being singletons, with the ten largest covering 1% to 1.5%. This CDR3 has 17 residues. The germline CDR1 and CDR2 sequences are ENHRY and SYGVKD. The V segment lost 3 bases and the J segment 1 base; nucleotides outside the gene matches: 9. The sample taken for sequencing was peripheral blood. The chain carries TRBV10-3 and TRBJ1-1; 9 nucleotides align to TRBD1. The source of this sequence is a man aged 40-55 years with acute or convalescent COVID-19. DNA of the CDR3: TGTGCCATCAGTGATCCCCGTCGACAGGGGGGGAACACTGAAGCTTTCTTT. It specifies CAISDPRRQGGNTEAFF.